The entry below gives a single TCR beta chain sequence along with its context. A read error is the likely source, as a far larger clone sits one nucleotide away. The CDR3 sequence is 15 residues long. Germline CDR1 is LGHNA and CDR2 is YSLEER. The sample originates from a study of shared clonotypes between healthy human individuals. A deep-level run was used for the assay. Original handling: Sequence data from immunoSEQ were junction-only and lacked quality scores; consequently, filtering differed. Data came from immunoSEQ multiplex PCR; TCRdb stores just in-frame clones and leaves some out. That table supplies the V and J calls and clone size; D and trimming were determined from the DNA. The data contain more than 400,000 clones, 70% to 85% of them singletons.

The gene calls are TRBV4-3 and TRBJ1-2; 7 positions agree with TRBD1. The sample was PBMCs. The clonotype comes from a woman between 40 and 50 years old in good health. Some clones in this sample may be carry-over from other donors' samples. CDR3 coding DNA: TGCACCAGCAGCCAAGATGCCGAGGGGGCTTTGGGCTACACCTTC. This encodes CTSSQDAEGALGYTF.